This T cell receptor beta chain was sequenced during a study of early T cells in non-severe SARS-CoV-2 infection (dated by TCRdb to the early 2020s). Context from the whole study: Because TCR sequencing was done on bulk RNA from unsorted whole blood, the alpha and beta chains could not be paired.

A case-control design nested within a healthcare worker cohort in London, UK, was used, with weekly nasopharyngeal swab PCR tests and blood sampling performed. Healthcare workers were recruited during the week of the UK lockdown, between 23 and 31 March 2020, and followed weekly for up to roughly 15 weeks. The germline V gene encodes CDR1 DFQATT and CDR2 SNEGSKA (reference sequence). The CDR3 numbers 16 residues from cysteine through phenylalanine. Only CDR3 DNA remains: 48 bases, in frame from the first base. Trimming costs V 1 base and J 5 bases, and their ends lie 15 bases apart. What the research found in general, with its limitations: VDJdb matching was skewed toward anti-spike CD8 responses and likely underestimated virus-specific expansions, missing private and CD4 specificities.

This clonotype came up many times. This receptor's antigen is unknown. No much larger clone exists at a distance of one base, and base qualities are not known. Library preparation was by 5' RACE. Sequencing took place on a NextSeq 500. The TCR library protocol attached unique molecular identifiers to individual cDNA molecules to correct for sequencing error and PCR bias. Both TCR alpha and beta chains were sequenced, and tight co-correlation was observed between alpha and beta sequence abundances in each sample. For the original study's pipeline: Decombinator V4 was used to annotate TCR sequences for V gene, J gene and CDR3. Expanded TCRs were defined as changing significantly between any two time points under a Poisson model with p below 0.0001. TCR abundances were normalised to the total number of TCRs sequenced per sample and expressed as counts per million. TRAV1-2 paired with TRAJ12, TRAJ20 or TRAJ33 defined MAIT TCRs, while TRAV10 paired with TRAJ18 defined iNKT TCRs. VDJdb, accessed 1 November 2021, was searched for CMV, EBV and SARS-CoV-2 annotated TCRs, excluding TCRs annotated for multiple antigens. TCRdb ran its own pipeline on the public reads, namely fastp trimming at Q25 and MiXCR clone calling, and kept in-frame beta chains. For every CDR3 protein sequence, its rows merge into one entry that carries the most common genes and DNA. TCRdb's processing, not the authors', yielded these V and J calls. The sample table shows under 45,000 distinct CDR3 sequences, and less than 7% are seen once. Of the sample, about 22% falls within the top ten clones.

The sample consisted of whole blood, taken at baseline. This chain is built from TRBV20-1 and TRBJ1-6, and TRBD1 may be the D gene, going by 6 matching bases. This sequence was found in an adult who was a healthcare worker with PCR-confirmed SARS-CoV-2 infection or an uninfected control (not recorded which). The CDR3 loop reads CSARVSGQLNNSPLHF. The nucleotide sequence reads as follows: TGCAGTGCTAGAGTTTCAGGACAGCTCAATAATTCACCCCTCCACTTT.